Below, 8 T cell receptor beta chains from the same sample are listed, as sequenced in a study of T-cell reconstitution after alpha-beta-depleted transplantation in children. Unique molecular identifiers were incorporated into the prepared TCRbeta library. One entry per CDR3 protein results from TCRdb running MiXCR on the PCR reads. The sample lists roughly 200,000 distinct CDR3 sequences; 8% to 9.5% were seen once. Here the sequenced sample was PBMCs from the stem cell graft donor, taken from the stem cell graft. These receptors were obtained from a human donor who donated a stem cell graft to a child with acute lymphoblastic leukemia.

This clonotype turned up a few times. This rearrangement joins TRBV12-3 or TRBV12-4 to TRBJ1-5; 7 nucleotides align to TRBD1. This CDR3 is built from 17 residues. V lost 0 bases, J lost 13 bases, and 18 bases stayed unmatched. For the CDR3, the DNA is TGTGCCAGCAGTTTAGCGAAGGGCGGCAGGGGGTTTGCCCCTCAGCATTTT. As protein: CASSLAKGGRGFAPQHF.

The genes are TRBV29-1 and TRBJ1-1, with D tentatively TRBD1 (6 bases). Germline V gene sequence: CDR1 SQVTM, CDR2 ANQGSEA. Deletions cut 3 bases from V and 10 bases from J, with 12 bases between. The CDR3 contains 11 residues. Written as DNA, the CDR3 is TGCAGCGTTGACGACAGGATCGGAGCTTTCTTT. Its protein product is CSVDDRIGAFF.

This clonotype was counted many times. This chain uses TRBV7-9 with TRBJ1-3; D not certain. The germline V and J ends were trimmed by 7 bases and 4 bases, with 8 bases remaining between them. This CDR3 comprises 12 residues. Germline V gene data show CDR1 as SEHNR and CDR2 as FQNEAQ (reference sequence). Here the CDR3 reads CASTGGGNTIYF. CDR3 DNA sequence: TGTGCCAGCACCGGCGGGGGAAACACCATATATTTT.

The chain employs TRBV7-6 and TRBJ2-5, with D uncertain. The CDR3 is 16 amino acids. The germline gives CDR1 SGHVS, CDR2 FNYEAQ. Deletions cut 3 bases from V and 2 bases from J, with 16 bases between. CDR3 coding DNA: TGTGCCAGCAGCTTCCGAACTAACTCCCGACAAGAGACCCAGTACTTC. It translates to CASSFRTNSRQETQYF. Variable domain in full (rest from reference TRBV7-6 and TRBJ2-5): GAGVSQSPRYKVTKRGQDVALRCDPISGHVSLYWYRQALGQGPEFLTYFNYEAQQDKSGLPNDRFSAERPEGSISTLTIQRTEQRDSAMYRCASSFRTNSRQETQYFGPGTRLLVL.

The CDR3 region is CSATERAGTGAGEQYF. The CDR3, as DNA: TGCAGCGCTACGGAGCGTGCGGGGACAGGGGCGGGGGAGCAGTACTTC. This sequence joins TRBV29-1 and TRBJ2-7, with TRBD1 matching over 10 bases. Germline CDR1 is SQVTM and CDR2 is ANQGSEA. V was clipped by 7 bases and J by 7 bases; unmatched bases: 19. This CDR3 has 16 residues.

This rearrangement joins TRBV12-5 to TRBJ2-4; TRBD1 is a possible D gene (6 bases). Germline V lookup: CDR1 LGHNT, CDR2 FRNRAP. The V end was cut by 5 bases, the J end by 1 base, with 9 bases between. The CDR3 has 14 amino acids. The CDR3: CASGRDIAKNIQYF. The CDR3 nucleotides read TGTGCTAGTGGTCGGGACATCGCCAAAAACATTCAGTACTTC.

A few counts support this clonotype. The V and J genes are TRBV25-1 and TRBJ2-7, with a weak D call TRBD1 (6 bases). The V end lost 5 bases, the J end lost 3 bases, and 14 bases lay between the germline ends. This CDR3 contains 14 residues. Germline CDR1 MGHDK, CDR2 SYGVNS. The CDR3 DNA is TGTGCCAGCAGTCCCAATGGGGGCGGCTACGAGCAGTACTTC. Its translation: CASSPNGGGYEQYF.

This clonotype was counted many times. This sequence joins TRBV16 and TRBJ2-7; TRBD2 is a possible D gene (5 bases). The ends were cut back, 0 bases at V and 0 bases at J, with 18 bases in the middle. The CDR3 runs 18 residues. Germline V lookup: CDR1 KGHSY, CDR2 FQNENV. CDR3 coding DNA: TGTGCCAGCAGCCAATCCGGTCGGGGAACAGTGAGCTCCTACGAGCAGTACTTC. Its protein product is CASSQSGRGTVSSYEQYF.